This TCR beta chain was documented in a study of cytomegalovirus exposure and HLA in healthy donors. Findings and limits, study-wide: A later analysis reported that several of the most significant clusters appeared to be linked to common viral pathogens, among them Epstein-Barr virus. A missense DCLRE1C variant was associated with V- and J-gene trimming of TCR beta chains in a later analysis, and an independent cohort replicated the association.

This CDR3 spans 15 amino acids. V shed 1 base and J 4 bases; nucleotides not matched to a gene: 2. Germline CDR1 reads ENHRY; CDR2 reads SYGVKD. As to this clone: Its antigen remains unknown.

13 Jbeta primers and 60 Vbeta primers were used for the PCR. The assay was immunoSEQ multiplex PCR, and TCRdb's table has in-frame clones only and misses some. The profile shows 50,000 to 70,000 clones, about 81% of them singletons. The receptor comes from a man younger than 45 in good health and CMV-seropositive. The chain combines TRBV10-3 with TRBJ2-5, with TRBD1 matching 11 bases. Sequenced sample: PBMCs. CDR3 DNA sequence: TGTGCCATCAGTGAGTGGGGACAGGGGGGAGAGACCCAGTACTTC. This encodes CAISEWGQGGETQYF.